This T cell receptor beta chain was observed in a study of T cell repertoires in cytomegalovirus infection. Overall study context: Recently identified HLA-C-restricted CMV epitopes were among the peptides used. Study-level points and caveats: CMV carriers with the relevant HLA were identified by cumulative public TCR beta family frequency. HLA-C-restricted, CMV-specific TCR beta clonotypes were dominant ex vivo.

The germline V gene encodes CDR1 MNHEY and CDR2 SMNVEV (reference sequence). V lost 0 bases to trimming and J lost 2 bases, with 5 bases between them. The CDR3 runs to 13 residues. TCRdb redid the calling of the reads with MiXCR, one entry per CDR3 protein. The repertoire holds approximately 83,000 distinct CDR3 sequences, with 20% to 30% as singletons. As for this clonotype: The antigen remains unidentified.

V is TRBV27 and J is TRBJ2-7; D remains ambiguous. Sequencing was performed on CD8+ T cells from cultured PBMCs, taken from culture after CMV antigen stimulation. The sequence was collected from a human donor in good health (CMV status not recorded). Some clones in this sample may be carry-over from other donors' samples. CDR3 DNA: TGTGCCAGCAGTTTATCTGGGCCCTACGAGCAGTACTTC. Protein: CASSLSGPYEQYF.